The 18 T cell receptor beta chains presented below share a single source sample, sequenced in a study of shared clonotypes between healthy human individuals. Repertoires were generated with immunoSEQ multiplex PCR, while TCRdb's copy carries only in-frame clones and drops some. Of roughly 680,000 clones listed, approximately 77% were seen once; the top ten hold approximately 1.8%. Specimen: memory CD4+ T cells sorted from blood. As for subset: CD45RA-negative fraction. These receptors all come from a woman in her 30s in good health.

In the case of this clone: Other DNA sequences within the sample encode an identical CDR3. The chain carries TRBV7-2 and TRBJ2-5, with a possible D match to TRBD2 (5 bases). Germline V gene lookup returns CDR1 SGHTA and CDR2 FQGNSA. The CDR3 spans 14 residues. V was pared by 1 base and J by 2 bases, with 8 bases between. The CDR3 sequence is CASSLDRGQETQYF. In nucleotides, the CDR3 is TGTGCCAGCAGCTTAGATCGGGGACAAGAGACCCAGTACTTC.

The chain has TRBV30 and TRBJ1-6; the D is unclear. Germline V CDR1 and CDR2: GTSNPN, SVGIG (reference sequence). V was pared by 4 bases and J by 11 bases, with 21 bases between. The CDR3 contains 15 residues. The CDR3 is CAWKGSPVSGTPLHF. CDR3 DNA sequence: TGTGCCTGGAAAGGATCGCCTGTTTCCGGGACACCCCTCCACTTT. The full variable domain, with the rest looked up from reference TRBV30 and TRBJ1-6, is SQTIHQWPATLVQPVGSPLSLECTVEGTSNPNLYWYRQAAGRGLQLLFYSVGIGQISSEVPQNLSASRPQDRQFILSSKKLLLSDSGFYLCAWKGSPVSGTPLHFGNGTRLTVT.

The chain has TRBV19 and TRBJ1-2, with 9 bases identical to TRBD1. The CDR3 length is 14 residues. Trimming at V came to 5 bases and at J to 5 bases, leaving 6 bases not matched to a gene. From germline, CDR1 is LNHDA and CDR2 SQIVND (reference sequence). The CDR3 coding sequence is TGTGCCAGTAGTTCCGACAGGGGGGGATATGGCTACACCTTC. It codes for CASSSDRGGYGYTF. The full variable domain, in which reference TRBV19 and TRBJ1-2 provide the parts outside the CDR3, is DGGITQSPKYLFRKEGQNVTLSCEQNLNHDAMYWYRQDPGQGLRLIYYSQIVNDFQKGDIAEGYSVSREKKESFPLTVTSAQKNPTAFYLCASSSDRGGYGYTFGSGTRLTVV.

This clone occurred a few times. The chain couples TRBV20-1 to TRBJ2-4; 7 bases match TRBD1. Germline values: CDR1 DFQATT, CDR2 SNEGSKA (reference sequence). CDR3 size: 11 residues. This chain's CDR3 is CSSDRADIQYF. The CDR3 nucleotides are TGCAGCTCCGACAGGGCGGACATTCAGTACTTC.

J is TRBJ1-1 and V is TRBV11-2; 7 bases agree with TRBD1. V shed 1 base and J 5 bases; nucleotides not matched to a gene: 7. Germline V gene data show CDR1 as SGHAT and CDR2 as FQNNGV. The CDR3 is 15 amino acids. Here the CDR3 DNA reads TGTGCCAGCAGCTTAGTTAGGGGGCGTGGGACTGAAGCTTTCTTT. Translation: CASSLVRGRGTEAFF. The full variable domain, with the rest looked up from reference TRBV11-2 and TRBJ1-1, is EAGVAQSPRYKIIEKRQSVAFWCNPISGHATLYWYQQILGQGPKLLIQFQNNGVVDDSQLPKDRFSAERLKGVDSTLKIQPAKLEDSAVYLCASSLVRGRGTEAFFGQGTRLTVV.

This clone came up many times. Other DNA sequences in the sample encode the same CDR3. The chain couples TRBV10-3 to TRBJ2-7; unclear D gene. CDR1 is ENHRY and CDR2 is SYGVKD in the germline V gene. Trimming removed 4 bases at V and 4 bases at J, with 5 bases between. CDR3 size: 11 residues. Written as DNA, the CDR3 is TGTGCCATCAGTGGGAATTACGAGCAGTACTTC. Protein sequence: CAISGNYEQYF.

The rearrangement uses TRBV27 and TRBJ1-1, with D tentatively TRBD1 (6 bases). CDR1 is MNHEY, CDR2 SMNVEV, per germline (reference sequence). With 10 bases removed from V and 5 bases from J, the gap between germline ends came to 17 bases. The length of the CDR3 is 13 residues. DNA of the CDR3: TGTGCCACCAGGAGCGGGGGGGCGACTGAAGCTTTCTTT. Residues: CATRSGGATEAFF.

This chain joins TRBV7-2 and TRBJ2-1; D remains unclear. V shed 5 bases and J shed 0 bases, with 8 bases lying between them. This CDR3 is built from 14 residues. Germline CDR1 reads SGHTA; CDR2 reads FQGNSA. CDR3 sequence reads: CASSPPHSYNEQFF. The CDR3 DNA is TGTGCCAGCAGCCCCCCACACTCCTACAATGAGCAGTTCTTC.

This clone was seen once. The chain recombines TRBV6-6 with TRBJ1-5; TRBD1 matches at 8 bases. The germline V gene encodes CDR1 MNHNY and CDR2 SVGAGI (reference sequence). The CDR3 consists of 15 residues. The V segment lost 4 bases and the J segment 4 bases; nucleotides outside the gene matches: 6. Here the CDR3 DNA reads TGTGCCAGCAGTTGGCAGGGGGCAGGTAATCAGCCCCAGCATTTT. As protein: CASSWQGAGNQPQHF.

This chain connects TRBV6-1 to TRBJ2-7; 8 bases fit TRBD1. Germline CDR1 is MNHNS and CDR2 is SASEGT. CDR3 length: 13 residues. V trimming: 8 bases; J trimming: 6 bases; junction bases outside the gene matches: 9. CDR3 bases: TGTGCCAGCCAGACGCAGGGGGCTGGCGAGCAGTACTTC. This encodes CASQTQGAGEQYF.

CDR3 sequence (DNA): TGTGCCAGCAGGCGGGGGACAGATCAGCCCCAGCATTTT. Translating it yields CASRRGTDQPQHF. The gene calls are TRBV19 and TRBJ1-5; the match to TRBD1 covers 7 bases. CDR3 length: 13 amino acids. The ends lost 9 bases at V and 5 bases at J; junction bases unmatched: 7. CDR1 and CDR2 from the germline V gene are LNHDA and SQIVND (reference sequence).

The chain joins TRBV5-1 to TRBJ1-2, with TRBD1 matching over 9 bases. Germline V CDR1 and CDR2: SGHRS, YFSETQ. V shed 7 bases and J 2 bases; nucleotides not matched to a gene: 6. This CDR3 is 14 amino acids long. The CDR3 region has the DNA TGCGCCAGCCGCACAGGGGGCGTCAACTATGGCTACACCTTC. Its translation: CASRTGGVNYGYTF.

This clone has just one count. The chain combines TRBV7-9 with TRBJ1-1; D not resolved. This CDR3 has 11 residues. In germline, CDR1 is SEHNR, CDR2 FQNEAQ (reference sequence). Trimming pared 5 bases from V and 7 bases from J, leaving 8 bases between. The CDR3 reads CASSAGGEAFF. The CDR3 DNA reads as TGTGCCAGCAGCGCCGGCGGTGAAGCTTTCTTT. The full variable domain, in which reference TRBV7-9 and TRBJ1-1 provide the parts outside the CDR3, is DTGVSQNPRHKITKRGQNVTFRCDPISEHNRLYWYRQTLGQGPEFLTYFQNEAQLEKSRLLSDRFSAERPKGSFSTLEIQRTEQGDSAMYLCASSAGGEAFFGQGTRLTVV.

The chain employs TRBV10-1 and TRBJ2-5; 10 bases match TRBD2. The CDR3 is made up of 15 amino acids. After removal of 6 bases from V and 2 bases from J, the junction contained 6 bases not matched to a gene. The germline CDR1 and CDR2 sequences are WNHNN and SYGVQD (reference sequence). The CDR3 DNA reads as TGCGCCAGCAGCAAAGGACTAGCGGTACAAGAGACCCAGTACTTC. Translation: CASSKGLAVQETQYF.

V usage is TRBV5-5 and J usage is TRBJ1-2; 7 bases are a match to TRBD1. CDR1 is SGHKS, CDR2 YYEKEE, per germline (reference sequence). Trimming at V came to 6 bases and at J to 3 bases, leaving 8 bases not matched to a gene. This CDR3 is built from 14 residues. As DNA, the CDR3 is TGTGCCAGCAACCGTGCTGGACAGGACTATGGCTACACCTTC. Its protein is CASNRAGQDYGYTF.

The chain is built from TRBV5-1 and TRBJ2-1; TRBD2 aligns across 7 bases. The germline V gene has CDR1 SGHRS and CDR2 YFSETQ. J gave up 5 bases and V 3 bases, and 2 bases lay outside the gene matches. CDR3 length equals 13 residues. This CDR3 reads CASSSSGHNEQFF. For the CDR3, the DNA is TGCGCCAGCAGCTCTAGCGGCCACAATGAGCAGTTCTTC.

This chain links TRBV7-9 with TRBJ1-3; perhaps TRBD1 as D (5 bases). CDR3 size: 16 residues. Germline loops: CDR1 SEHNR, CDR2 FQNEAQ (reference sequence). Trimming shortened V by 2 bases and J by 2 bases, and 13 bases separated the two germline ends. The DNA of the CDR3 is TGTGCCAGCAGCTTATATGCGGCAGGGACTGGAAACACCATATATTTT. Translation: CASSLYAAGTGNTIYF.

The chain couples TRBV28 to TRBJ2-7; TRBD2 is a possible D gene (6 bases). In germline, CDR1 is MDHEN, CDR2 SYDVKM. The CDR3 extends over 15 amino acids. Trimming removed 7 bases at V and 1 base at J, with 17 bases between. Here the CDR3 DNA reads TGTGCCAGCACGGCCTCGGGACTCTCTTCCTACGAGCAGTACTTC. Translating it yields CASTASGLSSYEQYF.